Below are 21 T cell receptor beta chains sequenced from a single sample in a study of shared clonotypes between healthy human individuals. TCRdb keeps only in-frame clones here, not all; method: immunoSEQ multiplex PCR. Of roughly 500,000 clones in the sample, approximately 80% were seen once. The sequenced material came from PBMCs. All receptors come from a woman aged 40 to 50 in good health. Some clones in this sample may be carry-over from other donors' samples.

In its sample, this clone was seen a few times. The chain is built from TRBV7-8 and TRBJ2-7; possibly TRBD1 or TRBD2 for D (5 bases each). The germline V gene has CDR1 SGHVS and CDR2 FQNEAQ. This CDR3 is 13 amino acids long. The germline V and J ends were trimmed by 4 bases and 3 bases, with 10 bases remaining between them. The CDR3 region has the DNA TGTGCCAGCAGCTGGGGGACCGTCTACGAGCAGTACTTC. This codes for CASSWGTVYEQYF.

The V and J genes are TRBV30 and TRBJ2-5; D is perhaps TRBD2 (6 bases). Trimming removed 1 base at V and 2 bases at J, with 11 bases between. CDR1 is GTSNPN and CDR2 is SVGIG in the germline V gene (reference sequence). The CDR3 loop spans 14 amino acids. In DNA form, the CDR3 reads TGTGCCTGGAGTGGGTCTAGCGTACAAGAGACCCAGTACTTC. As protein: CAWSGSSVQETQYF. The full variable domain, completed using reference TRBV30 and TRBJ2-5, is SQTIHQWPATLVQPVGSPLSLECTVEGTSNPNLYWYRQAAGRGLQLLFYSVGIGQISSEVPQNLSASRPQDRQFILSSKKLLLSDSGFYLCAWSGSSVQETQYFGPGTRLLVL.

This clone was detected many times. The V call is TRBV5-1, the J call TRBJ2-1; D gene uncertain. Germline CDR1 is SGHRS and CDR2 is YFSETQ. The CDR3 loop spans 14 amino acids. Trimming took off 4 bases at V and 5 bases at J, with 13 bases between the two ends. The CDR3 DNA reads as TGCGCCAGCAGCCGCACGGGCAGAGACAATGAGCAGTTCTTC. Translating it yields CASSRTGRDNEQFF.

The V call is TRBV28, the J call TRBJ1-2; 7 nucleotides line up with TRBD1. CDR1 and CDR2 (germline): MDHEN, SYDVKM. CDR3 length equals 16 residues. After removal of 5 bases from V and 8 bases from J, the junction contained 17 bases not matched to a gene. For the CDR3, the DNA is TGTGCCAGCAGTATACCTTCGACAGGGAGGAGTCGCGGCTACACCTTC. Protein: CASSIPSTGRSRGYTF.

The CDR3 coding sequence is TGTGCCAGCAGCTTGCGACAGGGCAATCAGCCCCAGCATTTT. Its translation: CASSLRQGNQPQHF. V and J are TRBV11-3 and TRBJ1-5; tentatively, D is TRBD1 (6 bases). This CDR3 is 14 amino acids long. The V and J ends lost 3 bases and 2 bases respectively, with 8 bases between them. From germline, CDR1 is SGHNT and CDR2 YENEEA.

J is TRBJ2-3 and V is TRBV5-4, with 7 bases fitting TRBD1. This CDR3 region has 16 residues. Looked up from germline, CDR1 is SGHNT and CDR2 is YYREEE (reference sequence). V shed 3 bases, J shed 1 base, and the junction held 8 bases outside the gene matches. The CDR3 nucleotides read TGTGCCAGCAGCTCCGGGATCGACAGGGGCACAGATACGCAGTATTTT. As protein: CASSSGIDRGTDTQYF.

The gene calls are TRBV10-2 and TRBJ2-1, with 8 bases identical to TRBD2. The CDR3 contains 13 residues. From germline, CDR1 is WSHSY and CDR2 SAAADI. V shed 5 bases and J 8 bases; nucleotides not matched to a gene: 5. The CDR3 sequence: CASSYGLAYEQFF. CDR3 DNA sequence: TGCGCCAGCAGTTATGGACTAGCCTATGAGCAGTTCTTC.

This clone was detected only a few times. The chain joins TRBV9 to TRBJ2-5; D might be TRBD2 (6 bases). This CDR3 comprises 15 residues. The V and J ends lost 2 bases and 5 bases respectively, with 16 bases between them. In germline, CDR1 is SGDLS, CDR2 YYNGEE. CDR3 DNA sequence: TGTGCCAGCAGCGTGGTCGGGGGAGGAGGGGAGACCCAGTACTTC. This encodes CASSVVGGGGETQYF.

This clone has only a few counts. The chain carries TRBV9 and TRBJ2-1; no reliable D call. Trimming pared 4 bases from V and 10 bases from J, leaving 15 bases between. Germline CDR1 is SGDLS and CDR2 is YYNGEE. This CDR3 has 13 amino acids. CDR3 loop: CASSSSRPEEQFF. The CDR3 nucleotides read TGTGCCAGCAGCTCCTCAAGACCGGAAGAGCAGTTCTTC.

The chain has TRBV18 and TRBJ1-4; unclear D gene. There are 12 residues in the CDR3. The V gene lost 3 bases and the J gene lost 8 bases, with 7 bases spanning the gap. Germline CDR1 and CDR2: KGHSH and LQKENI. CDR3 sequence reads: CASSPEREKLFF. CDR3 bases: TGTGCCAGCTCACCGGAAAGGGAAAAACTGTTTTTT. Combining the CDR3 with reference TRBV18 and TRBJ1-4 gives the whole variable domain NAGVMQNPRHLVRRRGQEARLRCSPMKGHSHVYWYRQLPEEGLKFMVYLQKENIIDESGMPKERFSAEFPKEGPSILRIQQVVRGDSAAYFCASSPEREKLFFGSGTQLSVL.

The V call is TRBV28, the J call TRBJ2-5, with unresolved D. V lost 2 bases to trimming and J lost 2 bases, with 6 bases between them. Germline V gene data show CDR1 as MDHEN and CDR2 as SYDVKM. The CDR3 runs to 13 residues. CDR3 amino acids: CASSLGLQETQYF. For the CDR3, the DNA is TGTGCCAGCAGTTTAGGCCTGCAAGAGACCCAGTACTTC. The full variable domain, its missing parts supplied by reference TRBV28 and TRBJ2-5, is DVKVTQSSRYLVKRTGEKVFLECVQDMDHENMFWYRQDPGLGLRLIYFSYDVKMKEKGDIPEGYSVSREKKERFSLILESASTNQTSMYLCASSLGLQETQYFGPGTRLLVL.

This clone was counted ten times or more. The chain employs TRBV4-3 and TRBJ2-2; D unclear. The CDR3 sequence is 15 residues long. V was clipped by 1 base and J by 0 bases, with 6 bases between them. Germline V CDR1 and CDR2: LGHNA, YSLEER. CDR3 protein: CASSQGGTNTGELFF. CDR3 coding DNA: TGCGCCAGCAGCCAAGGTGGGACGAACACCGGGGAGCTGTTTTTT.

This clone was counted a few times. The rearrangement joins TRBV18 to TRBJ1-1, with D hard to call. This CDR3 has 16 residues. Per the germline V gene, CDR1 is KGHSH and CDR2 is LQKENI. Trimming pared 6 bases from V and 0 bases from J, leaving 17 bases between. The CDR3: CASSLQEGFMNTEAFF. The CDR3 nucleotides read TGTGCCAGCTCCCTCCAAGAGGGTTTCATGAACACTGAAGCTTTCTTT.

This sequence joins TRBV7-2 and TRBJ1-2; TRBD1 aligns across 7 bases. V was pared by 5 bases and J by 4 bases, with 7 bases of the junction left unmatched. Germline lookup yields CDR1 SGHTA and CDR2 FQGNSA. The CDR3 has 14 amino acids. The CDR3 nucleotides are TGTGCCAGCAGCCCTGGGACAGTCATCTATGGCTACACCTTC. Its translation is CASSPGTVIYGYTF.

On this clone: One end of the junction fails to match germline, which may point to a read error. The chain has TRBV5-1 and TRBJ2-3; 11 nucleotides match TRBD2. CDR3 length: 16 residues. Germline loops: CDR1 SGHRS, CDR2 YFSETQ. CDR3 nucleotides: TGTGCCAGCAGTCAAGGGACTAGCGGATTCACAGATGCGCAGTATTTT. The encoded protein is CASSQGTSGFTDAQYF.

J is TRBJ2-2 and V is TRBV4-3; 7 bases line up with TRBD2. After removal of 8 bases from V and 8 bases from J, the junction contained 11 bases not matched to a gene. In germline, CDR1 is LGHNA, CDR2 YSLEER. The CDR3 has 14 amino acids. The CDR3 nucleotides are TGCGCCAGCTCACCTCGGGGGGTACAAGGGGAGCTGTTTTTT. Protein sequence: CASSPRGVQGELFF.

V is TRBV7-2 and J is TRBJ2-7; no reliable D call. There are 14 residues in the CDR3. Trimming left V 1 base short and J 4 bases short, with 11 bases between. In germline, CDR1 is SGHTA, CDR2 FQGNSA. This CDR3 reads CASSLVGLSYEQYF. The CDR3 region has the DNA TGTGCCAGCAGCTTAGTGGGTTTATCGTACGAGCAGTACTTC. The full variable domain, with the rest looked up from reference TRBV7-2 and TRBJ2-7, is GAGVSQSPSNKVTEKGKDVELRCDPISGHTALYWYRQSLGQGLEFLIYFQGNSAPDKSGLPSDRFSAERTGGSVSTLTIQRTQQEDSAVYLCASSLVGLSYEQYFGPGTRLTVT.

CDR3 sequence reads: CASSLRVWGRETEAFF. The CDR3 DNA reads TGTGCCAGCAGCTTACGGGTCTGGGGGCGCGAAACTGAAGCTTTCTTT. V usage is TRBV7-9 and J usage is TRBJ1-1; D is perhaps TRBD1 (6 bases). There are 16 residues in the CDR3. In germline, CDR1 is SEHNR, CDR2 FQNEAQ (reference sequence). V was pared by 2 bases and J by 5 bases, with 18 bases between.

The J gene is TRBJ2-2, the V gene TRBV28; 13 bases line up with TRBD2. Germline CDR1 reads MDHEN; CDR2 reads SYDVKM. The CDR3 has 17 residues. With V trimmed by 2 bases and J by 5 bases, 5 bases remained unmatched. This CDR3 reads CASSLGGLAGVTGELFF. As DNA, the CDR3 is TGTGCCAGCAGTTTAGGTGGACTAGCGGGAGTGACCGGGGAGCTGTTTTTT. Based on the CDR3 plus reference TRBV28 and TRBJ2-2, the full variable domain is DVKVTQSSRYLVKRTGEKVFLECVQDMDHENMFWYRQDPGLGLRLIYFSYDVKMKEKGDIPEGYSVSREKKERFSLILESASTNQTSMYLCASSLGGLAGVTGELFFGEGSRLTVL.

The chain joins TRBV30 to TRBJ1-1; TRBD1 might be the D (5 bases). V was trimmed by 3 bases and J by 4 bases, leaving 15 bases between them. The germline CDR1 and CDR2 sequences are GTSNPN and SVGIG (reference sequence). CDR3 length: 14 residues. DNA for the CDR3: TGTGCCTGGAGAACGGGACGGATTGTCACTGAAGCTTTCTTT. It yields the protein CAWRTGRIVTEAFF.

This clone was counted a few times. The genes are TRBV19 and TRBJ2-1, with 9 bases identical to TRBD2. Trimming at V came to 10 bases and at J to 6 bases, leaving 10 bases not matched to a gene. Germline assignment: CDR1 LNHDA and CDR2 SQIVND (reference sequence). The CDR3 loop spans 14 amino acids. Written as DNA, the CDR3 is TGTGCCATGTTAGGGCGGGAGGGCCCCAATGAGCAGTTCTTC. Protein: CAMLGREGPNEQFF. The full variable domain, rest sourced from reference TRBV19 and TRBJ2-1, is DGGITQSPKYLFRKEGQNVTLSCEQNLNHDAMYWYRQDPGQGLRLIYYSQIVNDFQKGDIAEGYSVSREKKESFPLTVTSAQKNPTAFYLCAMLGREGPNEQFFGPGTRLTVL.